Here is one T cell receptor beta chain with its context. Its antigen remains unidentified. PCR employed 60 Vbeta and 13 Jbeta primers. Data came from immunoSEQ multiplex PCR; TCRdb stores just in-frame clones and leaves some out. This sample has 98,000 or so clones, with 65% to 80% found just once. This specimen comes from a study of cytomegalovirus exposure and HLA in healthy donors. The germline V gene has CDR1 SGHVS and CDR2 FQNEAQ. The CDR3 runs to 17 residues. Trimming took off 2 bases at V and 1 base at J, with 14 bases between the two ends. These donors, healthy bone marrow donors, were studied. General study results and limits: A list of around 160 TCR beta chains associated with cytomegalovirus was given.

The sequenced sample consisted of PBMCs. This TCR was recovered from a man aged 55 to 70 in good health and CMV-seropositive. This sequence joins TRBV7-8 and TRBJ2-2, with a weak D call TRBD1 (6 bases). In nucleotides, the CDR3 is TGTGCCAGCAGCTTATTATCGACAGGCATGAACACCGGGGAGCTGTTTTTT. This codes for CASSLLSTGMNTGELFF.